Each of the 22 T cell receptor beta chains below was sequenced from the same sample in a study of spatial heterogeneity in lung cancer (dated by TCRdb to 2018 to 2020). Here is what the overall study found, with its caveats: The tumor nonsynonymous mutation count correlated with the number of expanded intratumoral alpha and beta TCRs.

Library preparation was by 5' RACE. TCRdb shows the sequencer as NextSeq 500. TCRdb ran its own pipeline on the public reads, namely fastp trimming at Q25 and MiXCR clone calling, and kept in-frame beta chains. Every CDR3 protein is listed once, alongside the most common genes and DNA of its rows. The sample has roughly 3,000 distinct CDR3 sequences on record, about a sixth of them singletons. Roughly 15% of the sample comes from the top ten. These receptors have no known antigen. According to the study, the label for this sample's time point signals: sample taken at primary tumor resection. The input for sequencing was lung tumor tissue, taken at surgery. The receptors were sampled from a male donor with early-stage non-small cell lung cancer.

Relative to its sample, this clonotype is large. The rearrangement joins TRBV20-1 to TRBJ2-3; no reliable D call. This CDR3 is built from 15 residues. The V gene's germline CDR1 is DFQATT and CDR2 SNEGSKA (reference sequence). V lost 6 bases and J lost 0, with 16 bases in between. The CDR3: CSAARPRSSTDTQYF. In nucleotides, the CDR3 is TGCAGTGCCGCGAGACCGCGGTCTAGCACAGATACGCAGTATTTT.

This clonotype ranks as medium-sized. The CDR3 DNA sequence: TGCGCCAGCAGTAACGGGGGGAACTACAATGAGCAGTTCTTC. Translated: CASSNGGNYNEQFF. The chain has TRBV5-1 and TRBJ2-1; TRBD2 agrees at 7 bases. This CDR3 contains 14 residues. With 5 bases clipped from V and 3 bases from J, the junction kept 5 bases outside the gene matches. CDR1 SGHRS and CDR2 YFSETQ come from the germline V gene.

By frequency in the sample, this clonotype is medium-sized. The chain employs TRBV2 and TRBJ2-2; either TRBD1 or TRBD2 may fit D (5 bases each). The CDR3 length is 16 residues. Trimming took off 4 bases at V and 2 bases at J, with 14 bases between the two ends. Germline loops: CDR1 SNHLY, CDR2 FYNNEI. In DNA form, the CDR3 reads TGTGCCAGCAGTGGAAGGGACCCATCTAACACCGGGGAGCTGTTTTTT. Translating gives CASSGRDPSNTGELFF.

The rearrangement joins TRBV6-5 to TRBJ2-7, with a weak D call TRBD1 (5 bases). The V end lost 0 bases, the J end lost 2 bases, and 11 bases lay between the germline ends. The CDR3 spans 15 residues. Germline assignment: CDR1 MNHEY and CDR2 SVGAGI. CDR3 nucleotides: TGTGCCAGCAGTTACTCGAACAAGGGGACCTACGAGCAGTACTTC. Translating it yields CASSYSNKGTYEQYF.

Judged by abundance, this clonotype is medium-sized (0.01 to 0.1%). In DNA form, the CDR3 reads TGCAGTGCTAGAGATACCCTCTACCAAGAGACCCAGTACTTC. Protein product: CSARDTLYQETQYF. The V call is TRBV20-1, the J call TRBJ2-5; D is undetermined. The V gene lost 0 bases and the J gene lost 0 bases, with 8 bases spanning the gap. Germline V gives CDR1 DFQATT, CDR2 SNEGSKA (reference sequence). CDR3 length: 14 residues.

The rearrangement uses TRBV10-3 and TRBJ2-5; no firm D call. Trimming took 4 bases from V and 1 from J, leaving 10 bases between them. This CDR3 is built from 14 residues. Germline CDR1 and CDR2: ENHRY and SYGVKD. CDR3 in DNA: TGTGCCATCAGTGCTCGCGCAGGCCAAGAGACCCAGTACTTC. This gives the protein CAISARAGQETQYF.

This clonotype was recorded a few times. CDR3 DNA: TGTGCCACCAGTGACATCAACAGGGCGCAACTGTTTTTT. Amino acid sequence: CATSDINRAQLFF. This chain uses TRBV24-1 with TRBJ1-4, with D perhaps matching TRBD1 (6 bases). CDR1 and CDR2 (germline): KGHDR, SFDVKD. The CDR3 has 13 amino acids. V lost 4 bases to trimming and J lost 12 bases, with 14 bases between them.

This clonotype is judged medium-sized. The V gene is TRBV29-1, the J gene TRBJ2-6, with 9 bases aligning to TRBD1. Per the germline V gene, CDR1 is SQVTM and CDR2 is ANQGSEA. CDR3 length: 16 residues. J gave up 2 bases and V 7 bases, and 9 bases lay outside the gene matches. The CDR3 DNA reads TGCAGCGCTACCTTGGACAGGGGAGCTGGGGCCAACGTCCTGACTTTC. The encoded protein is CSATLDRGAGANVLTF.

This clonotype counts as medium-sized. The rearrangement joins TRBV27 to TRBJ1-4; 9 bases are a match to TRBD1. CDR1 MNHEY and CDR2 SMNVEV come from the germline V gene (reference sequence). Trimming removed 6 bases from V and 6 bases from J; junction bases left unmatched: 8. This CDR3 contains 15 residues. The CDR3 protein is CASSWAGTGYEKLFF. In DNA form, the CDR3 reads TGTGCCAGCAGCTGGGCCGGGACAGGGTATGAAAAACTGTTTTTT.

This chain links TRBV27 with TRBJ2-1; TRBD2 might be the D (7 bases). Deletions cut 5 bases from V and 5 bases from J, with 13 bases between. The germline V gene encodes CDR1 MNHEY and CDR2 SMNVEV (reference sequence). The CDR3 consists of 14 residues. CDR3 protein: CASSQAGDNNEQFF. The CDR3 coding sequence is TGTGCCAGCAGTCAGGCGGGGGACAACAATGAGCAGTTCTTC.

In this sample, this clonotype turned up many times. This chain links TRBV3-1 with TRBJ2-2; D unclear. From germline, CDR1 is LGHDT and CDR2 YNNKEL (reference sequence). CDR3 length: 17 residues. V was trimmed by 0 bases and J by 2 bases, leaving 13 bases between them. CDR3 sequence reads: CASSQDFFGPNTGELFF. The DNA for the CDR3 is TGTGCCAGCAGCCAAGACTTCTTCGGGCCCAACACCGGGGAGCTGTTTTTT.

By sample share, this clonotype is medium-sized. The chain has TRBV28 and TRBJ1-2, with 8 bases identical to TRBD1. The CDR3 spans 12 residues. The germline CDR1 and CDR2 sequences are MDHEN and SYDVKM. After removal of 9 bases from V and 10 bases from J, the junction contained 10 bases not matched to a gene. The DNA of the CDR3 is TGTGCCAGTATCCGAACAGGGGGTGCCTACACCTTC. Translation: CASIRTGGAYTF.

In this sample, this clonotype turned up many times. The J gene is TRBJ2-5, the V gene TRBV27; no definite D call. Germline V lookup: CDR1 MNHEY, CDR2 SMNVEV (reference sequence). The germline V and J ends were trimmed by 0 bases and 6 bases, with 8 bases remaining between them. This CDR3 has 13 residues. CDR3 in amino acids: CASSLSHRKTQYF. CDR3 bases: TGTGCCAGCAGTTTATCTCATCGGAAGACCCAGTACTTC.

Only a few counts were recorded for this clonotype. J is TRBJ2-3 and V is TRBV12-3 or TRBV12-4; D remains ambiguous. Deletions cut 1 base from V and 1 base from J, with 9 bases between. The CDR3 is 15 residues long. The CDR3 spells CASSLEARGTDTQYF. The CDR3 bases are TGTGCCAGCAGTTTAGAGGCCCGAGGCACAGATACGCAGTATTTT.

In its sample, this clonotype was seen once. The chain recombines TRBV2 with TRBJ2-7; D not resolved. Germline CDR1 and CDR2: SNHLY and FYNNEI. V was clipped by 3 bases and J by 4 bases, with 10 bases between them. This CDR3 has 13 amino acids. DNA of the CDR3: TGTGCCAGCAGTGATTTCGTAGGGTACGAGCAGTACTTC. Translated: CASSDFVGYEQYF. Complete variable domain (other parts from reference TRBV2 and TRBJ2-7): EPEVTQTPSHQVTQMGQEVILRCVPISNHLYFYWYRQILGQKVEFLVSFYNNEISEKSEIFDDQFSVERPDGSNFTLKIRSTKLEDSAMYFCASSDFVGYEQYFGPGTRLTVT.

The gene calls are TRBV5-1 and TRBJ1-2; unclear D gene. The germline gives CDR1 SGHRS, CDR2 YFSETQ. V gave up 5 bases and J gave up 7 bases, with 15 bases separating them. This CDR3 has 13 amino acids. The CDR3 sequence: CASRTTDEPGYTF. CDR3 DNA sequence: TGCGCCAGCAGAACTACCGACGAGCCTGGCTACACCTTC.

The chain links TRBV4-3 to TRBJ1-1; TRBD1 is a possible D gene (5 bases). The CDR3 extends over 15 amino acids. CDR1 LGHNA and CDR2 YSLEER come from the germline V gene. Trimming stripped 1 base from V and 4 bases from J, with 13 bases between. CDR3 loop: CASSQGDGMSTEAFF. In DNA, the CDR3 is TGCGCCAGCAGCCAAGGGGACGGGATGAGCACTGAAGCTTTCTTT.

This clonotype counts as large (0.1 to 1%). The chain combines TRBV29-1 with TRBJ2-5; tentatively, D is TRBD2 (6 bases). Germline assignment: CDR1 SQVTM and CDR2 ANQGSEA. The CDR3 extends over 12 amino acids. Trimming removed 3 bases at V and 2 bases at J, with 7 bases between. The CDR3 nucleotides read TGCAGCGTTGATAGCGGACAAGAGACCCAGTACTTC. Translating it yields CSVDSGQETQYF.

This clonotype was detected many times. The chain has TRBV12-3 or TRBV12-4 and TRBJ2-7, with no clear D. The CDR3 is 13 amino acids. Trimming cost V 8 bases and J 0 bases, with 11 bases left between them. The DNA for the CDR3 is TGTGCCAGCGCGTCGGGTTTCTCCTACGAGCAGTACTTC. Its translation: CASASGFSYEQYF.

This clonotype is classed as medium-sized. V usage is TRBV6-2 or TRBV6-3 and J usage is TRBJ1-4, with 8 bases lining up with TRBD1. CDR3 length: 16 amino acids. CDR1 is MNHEY and CDR2 is SVGEGT in the germline V gene. J was trimmed by 6 bases and V by 5 bases; bases with no gene match: 11. Here the CDR3 reads CASSQLDRGEDEKLFF. The CDR3 bases are TGTGCCAGCAGTCAGCTAGACAGGGGTGAGGATGAAAAACTGTTTTTT.

This clonotype occurred a few times. The junction departs from germline at one end; a sequencing error may be responsible. The chain combines TRBV4-1 with TRBJ2-7, with 10 bases identical to TRBD1. The CDR3 totals 16 residues. Germline V gene sequence: CDR1 MGHRA, CDR2 YSYEKL. CDR3 sequence reads: CASSRTGTGASHEQYF. CDR3 sequence (DNA): TGCGCCAGCAGCCGCACCGGGACAGGGGCCTCCCACGAGCAGTACTTC.

The chain is built from TRBV5-1 and TRBJ2-1, with D tentatively TRBD1 or TRBD2 (5 bases each). The CDR3 extends over 13 amino acids. V was clipped by 2 bases and J by 10 bases, with 13 bases between them. CDR1 is SGHRS and CDR2 is YFSETQ in the germline V gene. DNA of the CDR3: TGCGCCAGCAGCTTTACGGGGCCAGGGGAGCAGTTCTTC. The encoded protein is CASSFTGPGEQFF.